These 10 T cell receptor beta chains came from one sample sequenced in a study of post-analysis software for immune sequencing data. Sequencing libraries made from TCR beta cDNA carried unique molecular identifiers. Via MiXCR, TCRdb re-called the PCR reads, giving one row per CDR3 protein. The top ten hold approximately 4.5% of the sample, which has under 900,000 distinct CDR3 sequences, roughly 50% seen once. Study results and caveats: Among several TRBV segments more frequent in patients than controls were TRBV5-6, TRBV5-1 and TRBV20-1.

For these receptors, no antigen is known. What was sequenced was blood. The receptors here all came from a girl aged 10 to 17 with multiple sclerosis.

This clonotype has just a few counts. V is TRBV29-1 and J is TRBJ2-7, with TRBD1 identical over 7 bases. The V gene end was trimmed by 2 bases and the J gene end by 4 bases; junction bases not matched to a gene: 14. This CDR3 is built from 16 residues. Germline lookup yields CDR1 SQVTM and CDR2 ANQGSEA. CDR3: CSVELLPGQTTYEQYF. In nucleotides, the CDR3 is TGCAGCGTTGAACTTCTACCGGGACAGACAACATACGAGCAGTACTTC.

This clonotype has just a few counts. This chain joins TRBV12-3 or TRBV12-4 and TRBJ2-7, with 8 nucleotides matching TRBD2. CDR3 size: 14 residues. Losses at the gene ends were 2 bases for V and 4 bases for J; bases not matched to a gene: 4. CDR3 sequence: CASSLREGAYEQYF. CDR3 DNA: TGTGCCAGCAGTTTACGGGAGGGCGCTTACGAGCAGTACTTC.

CDR3 region: CASSPFGSGNQPQHF. CDR3 DNA sequence: TGTGCCAGCAGTCCCTTCGGGTCAGGCAATCAGCCCCAGCATTTT. The chain carries TRBV12-3 or TRBV12-4 and TRBJ1-5; D gene uncertain. Deletions cut 5 bases from V and 2 bases from J, with 13 bases between. The CDR3 sequence is 15 residues long.

Notes on this clonotype: A clone one base away is much larger, so this may be a read error. The chain employs TRBV20-1 and TRBJ2-1, with D hard to call. The last part of the DNA fits TRBJ2-7 better; the J call may be wrong. Germline values: CDR1 DFQATT, CDR2 SNEGSKA (reference sequence). This CDR3 comprises 13 residues. The DNA of the CDR3 is TGCAGTGCTCGCCACGTCTTCTACAATGAGCAGTACTTC. This sequence encodes CSARHVFYNEQYF.

The rearrangement joins TRBV11-1 to TRBJ2-6, with D maybe TRBD2 (5 bases). This CDR3 contains 16 residues. Germline CDR1 reads SGHAT; CDR2 reads FQDESV (reference sequence). V dropped 2 bases and J dropped 2 bases, with 10 bases sitting between them. CDR3 sequence reads: CASSLTRGTGANVLTF. In DNA form, the CDR3 reads TGTGCCAGCAGCTTAACTCGAGGGACTGGGGCCAACGTCCTGACTTTC.

The sample holds a few counts of this clonotype. The chain is built from TRBV4-1 and TRBJ2-1; D is unresolved. Germline-derived CDR1 and CDR2 are MGHRA and YSYEKL. The germline V and J ends were trimmed by 0 bases and 6 bases, with 6 bases remaining between them. The CDR3 has 13 residues. CDR3 region: CASSQDMGNEQFF. CDR3 sequence (DNA): TGCGCCAGCAGCCAAGATATGGGCAATGAGCAGTTCTTC.

J is TRBJ1-2 and V is TRBV29-1, with TRBD1 as a possible D gene (5 bases). V dropped 6 bases and J dropped 0 bases, with 17 bases sitting between them. The CDR3 extends over 15 amino acids. Per the germline V gene, CDR1 is SQVTM and CDR2 is ANQGSEA. The CDR3 DNA reads TGCAGCGTCGGATCGTCAGAGACAGCTAACTATGGCTACACCTTC. Amino acid sequence: CSVGSSETANYGYTF.

This chain joins TRBV20-1 and TRBJ2-5; 8 bases match TRBD2. The germline V gene has CDR1 DFQATT and CDR2 SNEGSKA (reference sequence). The trim removed 6 bases at V and 7 bases at J, leaving 16 bases unmatched. The CDR3 is made up of 15 amino acids. CDR3 amino acids: CSAVAGAGRGGTQYF. In DNA form, the CDR3 reads TGCAGTGCCGTCGCGGGCGCCGGGAGGGGCGGGACCCAGTACTTC.

This clonotype came up a few times. The genes are TRBV9 and TRBJ1-1; D is perhaps TRBD1 (5 bases). Germline assignment: CDR1 SGDLS and CDR2 YYNGEE. Trimming took off 3 bases at V and 1 base at J, with 10 bases between the two ends. This CDR3 spans 14 amino acids. The CDR3 reads CASSGRGSNTEAFF. CDR3 DNA sequence: TGTGCCAGCAGCGGGCGGGGCTCGAACACTGAAGCTTTCTTT.

CDR3 amino acids: CASSPYKNTGELFF. In nucleotides, the CDR3 is TGTGCCAGCAGTCCCTACAAGAACACCGGGGAGCTGTTTTTT. J is TRBJ2-2 and V is TRBV12-3 or TRBV12-4; D gene ambiguous. The CDR3 is 14 amino acids. Deletions cut 5 bases from V and 1 base from J, with 8 bases between.